Described below is a single TCR beta chain sequence and its context. Its antigen is not yet known. Base qualities were left out, and no much larger clone turns up one base away. The data belong to a study of T cell changes during pregnancy in multiple sclerosis (dated by TCRdb to about 2019). In terms of the full investigation: The study looked at changes in the T cell repertoire across pregnancy in women with multiple sclerosis.

Taken from the germline V gene, the CDR1 and CDR2 loops are SGHTA and FQGNSA. Ends trimmed: V by 5 bases, J by 4 bases; bases unmatched to a gene: 8. CDR3 length: 15 amino acids, cysteine to phenylalanine. CDR3 DNA is the only sequence kept; it has 45 bases, read in frame from the first base. Library prep was done by the immunoSEQ multiplex PCR assay. The table comes from immuneACCESS by way of TCRdb, which keeps in-frame sequences with V and J called. Part of the clones is missing from these tables; in studies checked, under half for an unresolved V gene and the rest for unknown reasons. The sample table lists 18,000 or so clones, roughly 91% of them with a count of one. The ten largest clonotypes hold 1.3% of the sample.

This TCR was recovered from a female donor in good health, enrolled as a control in a pregnancy study. The sequence links TRBV7-2 to TRBJ2-1, with 7 central nucleotides matching TRBD1. The sample in question was CD4+ T cells from peripheral blood mononuclear cells, obtained in the first trimester of pregnancy. The CDR3 region: CASSRDRERYNEQFF. The nucleotide sequence is given as TGTGCCAGCAGCCGTGACAGGGAGCGATACAATGAGCAGTTCTTC.